These 24 T cell receptor beta chains came from one sample sequenced in a study of CD8 T cells in ankylosing spondylitis. In TCRdb, the 5' RACE reads were re-called with MiXCR into one record per CDR3 protein. The profile covers 150,000 to 200,000 distinct CDR3 sequences, with around 32% appearing a single time and approximately 6% taken by the ten largest. Sequencing was performed on synovial fluid, either unsorted or a sorted T cell fraction (not recorded which). The receptors stem from a male donor with ankylosing spondylitis.

V usage is TRBV27 and J usage is TRBJ1-1, with a possible D match to TRBD1 (5 bases). The CDR3 totals 14 residues. The germline V gene has CDR1 MNHEY and CDR2 SMNVEV (reference sequence). Trimming took 10 bases from V and 1 from J, leaving 16 bases between them. The CDR3 DNA follows: TGTGCCACCGGGGGGGGATGGCAGAACACTGAAGCTTTCTTT. Translating it yields CATGGGWQNTEAFF.

The genes are TRBV5-5 and TRBJ2-7, with 7 bases aligning to TRBD1. CDR3 length equals 15 residues. With V trimmed by 3 bases and J by 4 bases, 10 bases remained unmatched. Germline lookup yields CDR1 SGHKS and CDR2 YYEKEE (reference sequence). CDR3 in amino acids: CASSSPGQKKYEQYF. CDR3 DNA sequence: TGTGCCAGCAGCTCACCGGGACAGAAGAAATACGAGCAGTACTTC.

V usage is TRBV10-3 and J usage is TRBJ1-2, with D unclear. There are 14 residues in the CDR3. Germline V gene sequence: CDR1 ENHRY, CDR2 SYGVKD. The V end lost 6 bases, the J end lost 2 bases, and 13 bases lay between the germline ends. The CDR3 reads CAISATRYNYGYTF. The CDR3, as DNA: TGTGCCATCAGCGCCACCAGATACAACTATGGCTACACCTTC.

This clonotype was detected many times. This sequence joins TRBV20-1 and TRBJ2-3; D gene uncertain. V gave up 6 bases and J gave up 0 bases, with 13 bases separating them. Per the germline V gene, CDR1 is DFQATT and CDR2 is SNEGSKA (reference sequence). This CDR3 contains 14 residues. Written as DNA, the CDR3 is TGCAGTGCCCCCCTTCGAGTAAGCACAGATACGCAGTATTTT. It specifies CSAPLRVSTDTQYF.

This chain joins TRBV2 and TRBJ2-4; D perhaps matches TRBD2 (5 bases). The CDR3 spans 12 residues. The V end lost 3 bases, the J end lost 9 bases, and 9 bases lay between the germline ends. Germline V lookup: CDR1 SNHLY, CDR2 FYNNEI. The CDR3 DNA reads TGTGCCAGCAGTGAGACCGGAGGCATTCAGTACTTC. This gives the protein CASSETGGIQYF.

This sequence joins TRBV5-6 and TRBJ2-7; D possibly matches TRBD1 or TRBD2 (5 bases each). Trimming removed 0 bases at V and 2 bases at J, with 12 bases between. This CDR3 region has 15 residues. The germline CDR1 and CDR2 sequences are SGHDT and YYEEEE. CDR3 bases: TGTGCCAGCAGCTTGGTATCAGGGACCCCCTACGAGCAGTACTTC. This codes for CASSLVSGTPYEQYF. Supplemented by reference TRBV5-6 and TRBJ2-7, the full variable domain reads DAGVTQSPTHLIKTRGQQVTLRCSPKSGHDTVSWYQQALGQGPQFIFQYYEEEERQRGNFPDRFSGHQFPNYSSELNVNALLLGDSALYLCASSLVSGTPYEQYFGPGTRLTVT.

The J gene is TRBJ2-7, the V gene TRBV5-1; the match to TRBD2 covers 8 bases. The CDR3 consists of 15 residues. CDR1 is SGHRS, CDR2 YFSETQ, per germline. Trimming took 4 bases from V and 2 from J; bases not matched to a gene: 8. The CDR3 protein is CASSRASGSTYEQYF. The CDR3, as DNA: TGCGCCAGCAGCAGGGCTAGCGGGTCTACCTACGAGCAGTACTTC.

This clonotype occurred a few times. The chain recombines TRBV3-1 with TRBJ2-2; TRBD2 aligns across 10 bases. Germline V gene sequence: CDR1 LGHDT, CDR2 YNNKEL (reference sequence). Losses at the gene ends were 4 bases for V and 6 bases for J; bases not matched to a gene: 8. The CDR3 has 16 residues. This CDR3 is CASSLRKRGGPGELFF. Written as DNA, the CDR3 is TGTGCCAGCAGCCTCCGAAAGCGGGGGGGCCCCGGGGAGCTGTTTTTT.

This clonotype was counted only a few times. This chain connects TRBV5-1 to TRBJ2-7; weak D call: TRBD2 (6 bases). In germline, CDR1 is SGHRS, CDR2 YFSETQ. This CDR3 has 15 residues. Trimming left V 0 bases short and J 2 bases short, with 12 bases between. CDR3 loop: CASSLAEGFPYEQYF. The CDR3 region has the DNA TGCGCCAGCAGCTTGGCGGAGGGTTTCCCCTACGAGCAGTACTTC.

This clonotype was counted a few times. The chain joins TRBV6-1 to TRBJ2-2; D not certain. The CDR3 has 14 residues. CDR1 is MNHNS, CDR2 SASEGT, per germline. Trimming took 2 bases from V and 3 from J, leaving 7 bases between them. CDR3 sequence reads: CASSELRDTGELFF. The CDR3 DNA follows: TGTGCCAGCAGTGAACTTAGGGACACCGGGGAGCTGTTTTTT.

This sequence joins TRBV20-1 and TRBJ2-3; 9 positions agree with TRBD2. CDR3 length equals 13 residues. Germline assignment: CDR1 DFQATT and CDR2 SNEGSKA (reference sequence). After removal of 4 bases from V and 6 bases from J, the junction contained 5 bases not matched to a gene. The DNA of the CDR3 is TGCAGTGCTAAACCTAGCGGGAAGGATACGCAGTATTTT. As protein: CSAKPSGKDTQYF.

This clonotype was seen repeatedly, ten times or more. The V call is TRBV20-1, the J call TRBJ2-1, with TRBD2 matching 11 bases. Germline CDR1 is DFQATT and CDR2 is SNEGSKA (reference sequence). This CDR3 contains 15 residues. The V segment lost 3 bases and the J segment 2 bases; nucleotides outside the gene matches: 3. CDR3 in DNA: TGCAGTGCTAGCCCACTAGCGGGAGCCTACAATGAGCAGTTCTTC. This sequence encodes CSASPLAGAYNEQFF.

Here the CDR3 DNA reads TGTGCCTGGACCGCAGAAACCTATAATTCACCCCTCCACTTT. This encodes CAWTAETYNSPLHF. The V gene is TRBV30, the J gene TRBJ1-6; D is ambiguous. Trimming pared 4 bases from V and 2 bases from J, leaving 9 bases between. CDR3 length: 14 residues. The germline CDR1 and CDR2 sequences are GTSNPN and SVGIG (reference sequence).

The gene calls are TRBV21-1 and TRBJ1-2; whether TRBD1, the table's D call, matches the DNA was not checked. TRBV21-1 is shown as a pseudogene. The CDR3 length is 17 residues. The DNA of the CDR3 is TGTGCCAGCAGCAACGGGACAGGGATGACCCTAAACTATGGCTACACCTTC. The encoded protein is CASSNGTGMTLNYGYTF.

This clonotype was counted many times. The V call is TRBV11-2, the J call TRBJ2-1; D tentatively reads TRBD1 or TRBD2 (5 bases each). The CDR3 sequence is 14 residues long. Trimming removed 5 bases at V and 2 bases at J, with 10 bases between. In germline, CDR1 is SGHAT, CDR2 FQNNGV. CDR3 DNA: TGTGCCAGCAGCCCTGGGACCACCTACAATGAGCAGTTCTTC. Protein sequence: CASSPGTTYNEQFF.

The chain is built from TRBV4-2 and TRBJ2-3; TRBD1 is a possible D gene (6 bases). V dropped 4 bases and J dropped 2 bases, with 13 bases sitting between them. CDR1 and CDR2 (germline): LGHNA, YNFKEQ. The length of the CDR3 is 15 residues. CDR3 nucleotide sequence: TGTGCCAGCAGCCCGACAGGATATGACACAGATACGCAGTATTTT. The encoded protein is CASSPTGYDTDTQYF.

This clonotype came up many times. The gene calls are TRBV5-1 and TRBJ1-2; 10 bases match TRBD1. Germline V gene lookup returns CDR1 SGHRS and CDR2 YFSETQ. V lost 0 bases and J lost 8; bases outside the gene matches: 7. CDR3 size: 15 residues. The CDR3 loop is CASSLEGQGLRGYTF. The CDR3 nucleotides are TGCGCCAGCAGCTTGGAGGGACAGGGGCTACGGGGCTACACCTTC. Filled out from reference TRBV5-1 and TRBJ1-2, the complete variable domain reads KAGVTQTPRYLIKTRGQQVTLSCSPISGHRSVSWYQQTPGQGLQFLFEYFSETQRNKGNFPGRFSGRQFSNSRSEMNVSTLELGDSALYLCASSLEGQGLRGYTFGSGTRLTVV.

In this sample, this clonotype turned up many times. The chain links TRBV7-2 to TRBJ2-7; 9 nucleotides agree with TRBD2. CDR1 and CDR2 (germline): SGHTA, FQGNSA. Trimming removed 5 bases from V and 7 bases from J; junction bases left unmatched: 9. The CDR3 spans 14 residues. This CDR3 reads CASSRGLAGSEQYF. CDR3 nucleotides: TGTGCCAGCAGCAGGGGTCTAGCGGGATCTGAGCAGTACTTC.

This clonotype showed up just a few times. The V and J genes are TRBV12-3 or TRBV12-4 and TRBJ2-1; D uncertain. The germline V and J ends were trimmed by 2 bases and 0 bases, with 8 bases remaining between them. The CDR3 runs to 15 residues. CDR3 sequence reads: CASSLFLGSYNEQFF. Here the CDR3 DNA reads TGTGCCAGCAGTTTATTTCTCGGCTCCTACAATGAGCAGTTCTTC.

V gene TRBV29-1 combines with J gene TRBJ2-3, with D perhaps given as TRBD1 or TRBD2 (6 bases each). Germline-derived CDR1 and CDR2 are SQVTM and ANQGSEA. This CDR3 is built from 13 residues. V gave up 4 bases and J gave up 0 bases, with 8 bases separating them. The CDR3 DNA follows: TGCAGCGTTGGGGGGGCTAGCACAGATACGCAGTATTTT. It translates to CSVGGASTDTQYF.

V gene TRBV7-2 combines with J gene TRBJ2-1; D might be TRBD1 or TRBD2, each matching 5 bases. The CDR3 consists of 16 residues. Germline V gives CDR1 SGHTA, CDR2 FQGNSA. The V and J ends lost 6 bases and 3 bases respectively, with 18 bases between them. The CDR3 DNA sequence: TGTGCCAGCAGTCGGACCGGGACGCCTAACTACAATGAGCAGTTCTTC. Translated: CASSRTGTPNYNEQFF.

This clonotype was seen only a few times. The CDR3 nucleotides read TGTGCCAGCAGCCTGGATGAAACGTACACTGAAGCTTTCTTT. It codes for CASSLDETYTEAFF. The rearrangement joins TRBV7-8 to TRBJ1-1; D is undetermined. Germline CDR1 SGHVS, CDR2 FQNEAQ. V was clipped by 5 bases and J by 3 bases, with 13 bases between them. CDR3 size: 14 residues.

This clonotype turned up a few times. V gene TRBV9 combines with J gene TRBJ2-1, with D uncertain. The CDR3 extends over 13 amino acids. The germline V gene has CDR1 SGDLS and CDR2 YYNGEE. V lost 4 bases and J lost 5, with 10 bases in between. DNA for the CDR3: TGTGCCAGCAGCCCTCCGTCCCACAATGAGCAGTTCTTC. This encodes CASSPPSHNEQFF.

This clonotype was seen a few times. The chain is built from TRBV28 and TRBJ2-2; perhaps TRBD2 as D (5 bases). The germline V and J ends were trimmed by 7 bases and 7 bases, with 16 bases remaining between them. CDR1 and CDR2 (germline): MDHEN, SYDVKM. CDR3 length: 14 residues. DNA of the CDR3: TGTGCCAGCAATCTTGAGGGAGCGAACGGGGAGCTGTTTTTT. It encodes CASNLEGANGELFF.